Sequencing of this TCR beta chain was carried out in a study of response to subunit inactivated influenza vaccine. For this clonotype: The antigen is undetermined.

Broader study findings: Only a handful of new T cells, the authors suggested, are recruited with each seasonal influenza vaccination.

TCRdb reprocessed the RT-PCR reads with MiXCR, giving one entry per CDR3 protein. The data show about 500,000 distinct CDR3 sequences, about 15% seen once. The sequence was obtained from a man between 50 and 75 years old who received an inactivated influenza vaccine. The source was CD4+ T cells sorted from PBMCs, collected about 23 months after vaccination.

CDR3: CASSLSFGGGSSYNEQFF. The CDR3 coding sequence is TGTGCCAGCAGCTTAAGTTTTGGGGGCGGGAGCTCCTACAATGAGCAGTTCTTC. V and J are TRBV11-2 and TRBJ2-1, with D tentatively TRBD2 (7 bases). The germline V and J ends were trimmed by 2 bases and 0 bases, with 17 bases remaining between them. There are 18 residues in the CDR3. The V gene's germline CDR1 is SGHAT and CDR2 FQNNGV.